The clone carrying this T cell receptor beta chain appeared once. As yet, its antigen is unknown. Measured with immunoSEQ multiplex PCR; TCRdb has only the in-frame clones, and not every one. Of 19,000 or so clones listed, around 88% are singletons. This sample is part of a study of T cells in localized non-small cell lung cancer. Study results and limitations: Adjacent uninvolved lung had the highest clonality, suggesting focused antigen responses.

Trimming cost V 6 bases and J 9 bases, with 11 bases left between them. Germline lookup yields CDR1 ENHRY and CDR2 SYGVKD. The CDR3 runs to 11 residues. The chain uses TRBV10-3 and TRBJ1-1; a possible D gene is TRBD1 (6 bases). The material was peripheral blood, obtained before any cancer treatment. The sequence was collected from a male donor older than 55 with stage III lung adenocarcinoma. The CDR3 protein is CAIRVQGQAFF. In DNA, the CDR3 is TGTGCCATCAGGGTCCAGGGGCAAGCTTTCTTT.